The T cell receptor beta chain under discussion was sequenced for a study of technical replicates of blood from a handful of donors. The ends lost 4 bases at V and 4 bases at J; junction bases unmatched: 11. Germline V gives CDR1 MNHEY, CDR2 SVGAGI. The CDR3 runs to 16 residues. Here immunoSEQ multiplex PCR was the method, and the copy in TCRdb shows in-frame clones only, minus some. The sample lists approximately 99,000 clones; about 96% were seen once. The TCR was taken from a human donor in good health. The specimen was T cells isolated from PBMCs. The chain has TRBV6-5 and TRBJ1-2, with 8 bases that match TRBD1. The CDR3 protein is CASSLDGQGGFYGYTF. As DNA, the CDR3 is TGTGCCAGCAGTTTAGACGGACAGGGAGGTTTCTATGGCTACACCTTC.